One and the same sample provided the 12 T cell receptor beta chains below, sequenced in a study of CD8+ T cells in alopecia areata (dated by TCRdb to 2017 to 2018). The treatment or condition label here, explained by the study, means: oral pan-JAK inhibitor, 5-10 mg twice daily. The library was produced with the immunoSEQ multiplex PCR assay. RNA was extracted from all samples and reverse transcribed into cDNA, which served as template for TCR sequencing. The immuneACCESS repertoire file appears here via TCRdb, limited to in-frame rearrangements. These files lack a portion of the clones; in checked studies, under half of the deficit traces to unresolved V genes, and the cause of the others is not known. The sample has some 170,000 clones on record, 58% of them singletons. The top ten hold roughly 16% of the sample. The specimen was CD4+ T cells sorted from blood, collected at roughly week 55, from a patient treated with tofacitinib. The receptor set was obtained from a human donor with alopecia areata.

J is TRBJ1-5 and V is TRBV6-6; perhaps TRBD1 as D (5 bases). Germline CDR1 reads MNHNY; CDR2 reads SVGAGI (reference sequence). Trimming shortened V by 5 bases and J by 0 bases, and 11 bases separated the two germline ends. This CDR3 contains 15 residues. The CDR3 sequence is CASSAGIDSNQPQHF. CDR3 nucleotide sequence: TGTGCCAGCAGTGCAGGGATAGATAGCAATCAGCCCCAGCATTTT.

This clone has just one count. The chain recombines TRBV6-4 with TRBJ2-3, with 7 bases identical to TRBD2. Germline values: CDR1 MRHNA, CDR2 SNTAGT. The CDR3 covers 14 residues. The V segment lost 8 bases and the J segment 2 bases; nucleotides outside the gene matches: 7. In DNA, the CDR3 is TGTGCCAGCCATTCAGCGGGACCCACAGATACGCAGTATTTT. Translation: CASHSAGPTDTQYF.

This clone has just a few counts. The chain has TRBV5-1 and TRBJ2-7; 7 bases line up with TRBD2. CDR1 is SGHRS, CDR2 YFSETQ, per germline. This CDR3 contains 14 residues. V was clipped by 4 bases and J by 6 bases; unmatched bases: 10. The CDR3 coding sequence is TGCGCCAGCAGCACAAGGGAGGGTTTCGCCGAGCAGTACTTC. Translation: CASSTREGFAEQYF.

This clone was seen more than once but under ten times. V usage is TRBV29-1 and J usage is TRBJ2-3; D is ambiguous. This CDR3 has 11 amino acids. V lost 1 base, J lost 3 bases, and 2 bases lay in between. Per the germline V gene, CDR1 is SQVTM and CDR2 is ANQGSEA. CDR3 loop: CSVEGTDTQYF. CDR3 nucleotide sequence: TGCAGCGTTGAAGGGACAGATACGCAGTATTTT.

The CDR3 protein is CASSQGTGSRSNQPQHF. The CDR3 coding sequence is TGTGCCAGCTCGCAAGGGACAGGGAGTAGAAGCAATCAGCCCCAGCATTTT. This chain links TRBV18 with TRBJ1-5; 9 bases line up with TRBD1. Germline values: CDR1 KGHSH, CDR2 LQKENI. The CDR3 is 17 amino acids. Trimming removed 6 bases from V and 1 base from J; junction bases left unmatched: 10.

This sequence joins TRBV5-6 and TRBJ1-1; D gene uncertain. The V and J ends lost 4 bases and 8 bases respectively, with 15 bases between them. The length of the CDR3 is 13 residues. The germline gives CDR1 SGHDT, CDR2 YYEEEE. The chain's CDR3 is CASSRRDKREAFF. The DNA of the CDR3 is TGTGCCAGCAGCCGTCGGGATAAGAGGGAAGCTTTCTTT. Full variable domain (rest looked up from reference TRBV5-6 and TRBJ1-1): DAGVTQSPTHLIKTRGQQVTLRCSPKSGHDTVSWYQQALGQGPQFIFQYYEEEERQRGNFPDRFSGHQFPNYSSELNVNALLLGDSALYLCASSRRDKREAFFGQGTRLTVV.

The rearrangement links TRBV6-6 to TRBJ1-2; D gene ambiguous. CDR3 length equals 13 residues. The germline V gene has CDR1 MNHNY and CDR2 SVGAGI (reference sequence). The V end was cut by 0 bases, the J end by 10 bases, with 12 bases between. Here the CDR3 reads CASSYSALSTYTF. Written as DNA, the CDR3 is TGTGCCAGCAGTTACTCGGCCCTATCTACCTACACCTTC.

This clone was counted at least ten times. The V gene is TRBV10-3, the J gene TRBJ2-3, with unresolved D. Germline CDR1 and CDR2: ENHRY and SYGVKD. The V and J ends lost 7 bases and 2 bases respectively, with 10 bases between them. CDR3 length: 13 amino acids. CDR3 protein: CAITETHTDTQYF. Written as DNA, the CDR3 is TGTGCCATCACGGAAACCCACACAGATACGCAGTATTTT.

The chain employs TRBV29-1 and TRBJ2-3; no clear D gene. The CDR3 consists of 10 residues. Germline V lookup: CDR1 SQVTM, CDR2 ANQGSEA. With 7 bases removed from V and 2 bases from J, the gap between germline ends came to 4 bases. CDR3 in DNA: TGCAGCGCAAACACAGATACGCAGTATTTT. This codes for CSANTDTQYF.

In this sample, this clone turned up a few times. The gene calls are TRBV10-3 and TRBJ1-6; D is undetermined. Trimming removed 10 bases at V and 7 bases at J, with 17 bases between. Germline CDR1 is ENHRY and CDR2 is SYGVKD. The CDR3 totals 14 residues. The CDR3 is CATNPALGNSPLHF. CDR3 bases: TGTGCCACCAACCCGGCGTTGGGGAATTCACCCCTCCACTTT.

The V call is TRBV2, the J call TRBJ1-3, with D perhaps matching TRBD1 (5 bases). Germline V gene lookup returns CDR1 SNHLY and CDR2 FYNNEI. The V end was cut by 2 bases, the J end by 4 bases, with 12 bases between. The CDR3 is 15 residues long. The CDR3 DNA reads as TGTGCCAGCAGTGAATTAGGGGCGGGAGGAAACACCATATATTTT. Translated, it gives CASSELGAGGNTIYF.

The J gene is TRBJ1-2, the V gene TRBV6-6; 8 nucleotides match TRBD1. Per the germline V gene, CDR1 is MNHNY and CDR2 is SVGAGI (reference sequence). After removal of 1 base from V and 8 bases from J, the junction contained 6 bases not matched to a gene. This CDR3 has 14 residues. The CDR3 region has the DNA TGTGCCAGCAGTTACTACGGACAGGGAGAAGGCTACACCTTC. Protein product: CASSYYGQGEGYTF.